This T cell receptor (beta chain) was observed in a study of CD8 T cells in ankylosing spondylitis. TCRdb reanalysed the 5' RACE reads using MiXCR and keeps one entry per CDR3 protein. The repertoire consists of over 400,000 distinct CDR3 sequences, with roughly 26% occurring once and the leading ten covering over 0.8%. Whole-study findings and limits: Seemingly distinctive of ankylosing spondylitis blood was a TCR beta motif formed by eight highly homologous variants.

Points on this clonotype: Its antigen remains unidentified.

The clonotype originates from a male donor with ankylosing spondylitis. Sequencing input: blood, either unsorted or a sorted T cell fraction (not recorded which).

Here the CDR3 DNA reads TGTGCCAGCAGCTTAGGGACCGTTAGGAATGAGCAGTTCTTC. Its protein is CASSLGTVRNEQFF. This sequence joins TRBV7-9 and TRBJ2-1; D gene uncertain. With 1 base removed from V and 7 bases from J, the gap between germline ends came to 11 bases. The germline V gene encodes CDR1 SEHNR and CDR2 FQNEAQ (reference sequence). This CDR3 region has 14 residues.